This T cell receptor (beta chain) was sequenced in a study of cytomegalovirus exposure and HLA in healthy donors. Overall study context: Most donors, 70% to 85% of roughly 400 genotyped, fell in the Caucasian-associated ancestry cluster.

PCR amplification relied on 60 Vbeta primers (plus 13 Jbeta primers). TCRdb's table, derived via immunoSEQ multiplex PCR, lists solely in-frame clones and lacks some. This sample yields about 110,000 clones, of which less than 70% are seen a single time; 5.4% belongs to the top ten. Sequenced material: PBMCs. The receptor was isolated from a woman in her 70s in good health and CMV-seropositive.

CDR3 sequence (DNA): TGTGCCAGCAGGGGGCGCTACGAGCAGTACTTC. It yields the protein CASRGRYEQYF. The chain has TRBV2 and TRBJ2-7, with D perhaps matching TRBD1 (5 bases). Germline V lookup: CDR1 SNHLY, CDR2 FYNNEI. The CDR3 has 11 amino acids. Trimming removed 6 bases from V and 3 bases from J, with 6 bases in between.